The rows below give T cell receptor beta chains drawn from one sample of a study of shared clonotypes between healthy human individuals. Profiling relied on immunoSEQ multiplex PCR, and the TCRdb table lists in-frame clones only, not all of them. The data contain more than 150,000 clones, 60% to 75% of them singletons. Sequences were obtained from memory CD4+ T cells sorted from blood. These receptors all stem from a young man in good health. Each CDR3 is given with its conserved first and last residue. The order of the fields is J gene, clone size, V gene, CDR3 length, D gene, CDR3 DNA, CDR3 protein. The D gene is left open where the match is weak. Expanded clones are given a class, and other clones once, few, many or no size at all.

J gene: TRBJ2-6; clone size: NA; V gene: TRBV10-2; CDR3 length: 16; D gene: TRBD2; CDR3 DNA: TGCGCCAGCAGTGCGGGAGGGCCAGATGGGGCCAACGTCCTGACTTTC; CDR3 protein: CASSAGGPDGANVLTF
J gene: TRBJ2-7; clone size: NA; V gene: TRBV9; CDR3 length: 15; D gene: TRBD2; CDR3 DNA: TGTGCCAGCAGCGTAGGACTAGCGGGCTCCTACGAGCAGTACTTC; CDR3 protein: CASSVGLAGSYEQYF
J gene: TRBJ1-3; clone size: NA; V gene: TRBV6-6; CDR3 length: 15; D gene: NA; CDR3 DNA: TGTGCCAGCAGTTACGGCGACATCACGGGAAACACCATATATTTT; CDR3 protein: CASSYGDITGNTIYF
J gene: TRBJ2-3; clone size: NA; V gene: TRBV6-4; CDR3 length: 18; D gene: NA; CDR3 DNA: TGTGCCAGCATAGTCAAATTAAGTTCACTGGAGGGCACAGATACGCAGTATTTT; CDR3 protein: CASIVKLSSLEGTDTQYF
J gene: TRBJ2-7; clone size: NA; V gene: TRBV5-4; CDR3 length: 16; D gene: NA; CDR3 DNA: TGTGCCAGCAGCCGTACGGGACTTACGAGCCCCCACGAGCAGTACTTC; CDR3 protein: CASSRTGLTSPHEQYF
J gene: TRBJ1-2; clone size: NA; V gene: TRBV21-1; CDR3 length: 15; D gene: NA; CDR3 DNA: TGTGCCAGCCCGACTTACCGGGGGGTCCGGGGTGGCTACACCTTC; CDR3 protein: CASPTYRGVRGGYTF
J gene: TRBJ1-2; clone size: NA; V gene: TRBV7-2; CDR3 length: 14; D gene: TRBD1; CDR3 DNA: TGTGCCAGCAGCCCTAAACAGGGGCGGGATGGCTACACCTTC; CDR3 protein: CASSPKQGRDGYTF
J gene: TRBJ2-1; clone size: NA; V gene: TRBV7-9; CDR3 length: 14; D gene: TRBD2; CDR3 DNA: TGTGCCAGCAGCCCTAGCGGGGTTGTTGGGGAGCAGTTCTTC; CDR3 protein: CASSPSGVVGEQFF
J gene: TRBJ2-1; clone size: NA; V gene: TRBV18; CDR3 length: 18; D gene: TRBD2; CDR3 DNA: TGTGCCAGCTCCCCATCGATCGGACTAGCGGGACGTCCGCGTGAGCAGTTCTTC; CDR3 protein: CASSPSIGLAGRPREQFF
J gene: TRBJ2-1; clone size: NA; V gene: TRBV6-1; CDR3 length: 14; D gene: NA; CDR3 DNA: TGTGCCAGCAGTGAAAGTTGGACACTCATGGCGCAGTTCTTC; CDR3 protein: CASSESWTLMAQFF
J gene: TRBJ2-3; clone size: NA; V gene: TRBV15; CDR3 length: 14; D gene: NA; CDR3 DNA: TGTGCCACCAGCGGATTAGGCCCCACAGATACGCAGTATTTT; CDR3 protein: CATSGLGPTDTQYF
J gene: TRBJ1-2; clone size: NA; V gene: TRBV9; CDR3 length: 18; D gene: NA; CDR3 DNA: TGTGCCAGCAGCGAGAGGGATGCCAGGGGCGGTCTTAACTATGGCTACACCTTC; CDR3 protein: CASSERDARGGLNYGYTF
J gene: TRBJ2-7; clone size: NA; V gene: TRBV9; CDR3 length: 15; D gene: NA; CDR3 DNA: TGTGCCAGCAGCGTAGCAGCCGTGGGTCCCTACGAGCAGTACTTC; CDR3 protein: CASSVAAVGPYEQYF
J gene: TRBJ2-1; clone size: NA; V gene: TRBV7-9; CDR3 length: 14; D gene: NA; CDR3 DNA: TGTGCCAGCAGCTTAGCCGGTACACTCAATGAGCAGTTCTTC; CDR3 protein: CASSLAGTLNEQFF
J gene: TRBJ1-4; clone size: once; V gene: TRBV20-1; CDR3 length: 11; D gene: NA; CDR3 DNA: TGCAGTGTTGGGGTTTCGGGAAAACTGTTTTTT; CDR3 protein: CSVGVSGKLFF
J gene: TRBJ2-3; clone size: NA; V gene: TRBV6-4; CDR3 length: 15; D gene: TRBD2; CDR3 DNA: TGTGCCAGCAGTACTAGCGGGAGTCTTACAGATACGCAGTATTTT; CDR3 protein: CASSTSGSLTDTQYF
J gene: TRBJ1-1; clone size: many; V gene: TRBV27; CDR3 length: 16; D gene: TRBD1; CDR3 DNA: TGTGCCAGCAGCCGAAGGACAGGGGGCGGTTTCGCTGAAGCTTTCTTT; CDR3 protein: CASSRRTGGGFAEAFF
J gene: TRBJ2-1; clone size: NA; V gene: TRBV11-3; CDR3 length: 14; D gene: NA; CDR3 DNA: TGTGCCAGCAGCCAGGGCCGGTCCTACAATGAGCAGTTCTTC; CDR3 protein: CASSQGRSYNEQFF
J gene: TRBJ2-2; clone size: once; V gene: TRBV7-9; CDR3 length: 16; D gene: NA; CDR3 DNA: TGTGCCAGCAGCTTAAACAGCGGCGCGAACACCGGGGAGCTGTTTTTT; CDR3 protein: CASSLNSGANTGELFF
J gene: TRBJ2-7; clone size: NA; V gene: TRBV7-9; CDR3 length: 16; D gene: TRBD2; CDR3 DNA: TGTGCCAGCAGCCCGTTCATCGGGGCGGGAGACTACGAGCAGTACTTC; CDR3 protein: CASSPFIGAGDYEQYF
J gene: TRBJ2-6; clone size: NA; V gene: TRBV15; CDR3 length: 17; D gene: NA; CDR3 DNA: TGTGCCACCAGCAGAGATCTGGTAGCCTCTGGGGCCAACGTCCTGACTTTC; CDR3 protein: CATSRDLVASGANVLTF
J gene: TRBJ2-3; clone size: few; V gene: TRBV20-1; CDR3 length: 11; D gene: NA; CDR3 DNA: TGCAGTGCGCGTACGGGGGATACGCAGTATTTT; CDR3 protein: CSARTGDTQYF
J gene: TRBJ1-2; clone size: NA; V gene: TRBV9; CDR3 length: 13; D gene: NA; CDR3 DNA: TGTGCCAGCAGCGTAGAGGACATTTATGGCTACACCTTC; CDR3 protein: CASSVEDIYGYTF
J gene: TRBJ1-4; clone size: NA; V gene: TRBV5-5; CDR3 length: 13; D gene: NA; CDR3 DNA: TGTGCCAGCACCTCGGCCCAAAATGAAAAACTGTTTTTT; CDR3 protein: CASTSAQNEKLFF
J gene: TRBJ2-7; clone size: NA; V gene: TRBV6-1; CDR3 length: 11; D gene: NA; CDR3 DNA: TGTGCCAGCAGTGTGAAAGAGGTTTCGTGCTTC; CDR3 protein: CASSVKEVSCF
J gene: TRBJ2-1; clone size: few; V gene: TRBV7-2; CDR3 length: 11; D gene: NA; CDR3 DNA: TGTGCCAGCAGGAAAGGCTATGAGCAGTTCTTC; CDR3 protein: CASRKGYEQFF
J gene: TRBJ2-1; clone size: NA; V gene: TRBV4-1; CDR3 length: 14; D gene: NA; CDR3 DNA: TGCGCCAGCAGCCACTCTATGTCCTACAATGAGCAGTTCTTC; CDR3 protein: CASSHSMSYNEQFF
J gene: TRBJ2-5; clone size: NA; V gene: TRBV28; CDR3 length: 15; D gene: NA; CDR3 DNA: TGTGCCAGCAGTTTAGTGTCATATGGTGGAGAGACCCAGTACTTC; CDR3 protein: CASSLVSYGGETQYF
J gene: TRBJ2-1; clone size: few; V gene: TRBV5-1; CDR3 length: 14; D gene: TRBD1; CDR3 DNA: TGCGCCAGCAGGACACAGGGGGCCAGCAATGAGCAGTTCTTC; CDR3 protein: CASRTQGASNEQFF
J gene: TRBJ2-2; clone size: NA; V gene: TRBV28; CDR3 length: 13; D gene: TRBD2; CDR3 DNA: TGTGCCGAGCGGGAGCGTGAAACCGGGGAGCTGTTTTTT; CDR3 protein: CAERERETGELFF
J gene: TRBJ1-5; clone size: NA; V gene: TRBV5-6; CDR3 length: 14; D gene: NA; CDR3 DNA: TGTGCCAGCAGCCATCGGGTCGGCAATCAGCCCCAGCATTTT; CDR3 protein: CASSHRVGNQPQHF
J gene: TRBJ2-1; clone size: few; V gene: TRBV4-2; CDR3 length: 19; D gene: TRBD2; CDR3 DNA: TGTGCCAGCAGCACCACCTCCGGGACTAGCGGGAGCTCCTACAATGAGCAGTTCTTC; CDR3 protein: CASSTTSGTSGSSYNEQFF
J gene: TRBJ2-3; clone size: NA; V gene: TRBV6-6; CDR3 length: 14; D gene: NA; CDR3 DNA: TGTGCCAGCAGTCCTAGCGCTATCACAGATACGCAGTATTTT; CDR3 protein: CASSPSAITDTQYF
J gene: TRBJ1-5; clone size: NA; V gene: TRBV2; CDR3 length: 15; D gene: TRBD1; CDR3 DNA: TGTGCCAGCAGTAAAACAGGGGGCTTCAATCAGCCCCAGCATTTT; CDR3 protein: CASSKTGGFNQPQHF
J gene: TRBJ2-3; clone size: once; V gene: TRBV28; CDR3 length: 14; D gene: TRBD2; CDR3 DNA: TGTGCCAGCAGTTCGGGAGGTTGGGGAGATACGCAGTATTTT; CDR3 protein: CASSSGGWGDTQYF
J gene: TRBJ2-7; clone size: few; V gene: TRBV20-1; CDR3 length: 11; D gene: NA; CDR3 DNA: TGCAGTGCCACCCCGTCCTACGAGCAGTACTTC; CDR3 protein: CSATPSYEQYF
J gene: TRBJ2-7; clone size: few; V gene: TRBV6-5; CDR3 length: 11; D gene: NA; CDR3 DNA: TGTGCCAGCAGTCAAGGCCAGGAGCAGTACTTC; CDR3 protein: CASSQGQEQYF
J gene: TRBJ2-2; clone size: once; V gene: TRBV9; CDR3 length: 17; D gene: TRBD2; CDR3 DNA: TGTGCCAGCAGCGTAGGGCTAGCGGGAGGTGAGGCCGGGGAGCTGTTTTTT; CDR3 protein: CASSVGLAGGEAGELFF
J gene: TRBJ2-7; clone size: NA; V gene: TRBV23-1; CDR3 length: 13; D gene: NA; CDR3 DNA: TGCGCCAGCAGTCAATTGGACGGGTACGAGCAGTACTTC; CDR3 protein: CASSQLDGYEQYF
J gene: TRBJ1-2; clone size: NA; V gene: TRBV5-6; CDR3 length: 14; D gene: NA; CDR3 DNA: TGTGCCAGCAGCTTGAGTTGGGATGCCGTAGGCTACACCTTC; CDR3 protein: CASSLSWDAVGYTF
J gene: TRBJ2-2; clone size: NA; V gene: TRBV6-1; CDR3 length: 13; D gene: TRBD2; CDR3 DNA: TGTGCCAGCAGGGGGAGGGTGGCCGGGGAGCTGTTTTTT; CDR3 protein: CASRGRVAGELFF
J gene: TRBJ2-1; clone size: NA; V gene: TRBV2; CDR3 length: 12; D gene: TRBD2; CDR3 DNA: TGTGCCAGCAGCGAGATCCGGGACTACGGGTTCTTC; CDR3 protein: CASSEIRDYGFF
J gene: TRBJ2-1; clone size: NA; V gene: TRBV7-2; CDR3 length: 15; D gene: NA; CDR3 DNA: TGTGCCAGCAGCTTATCGGCGGAATCCTACAATGAGCAGTTCTTC; CDR3 protein: CASSLSAESYNEQFF
J gene: TRBJ2-7; clone size: NA; V gene: TRBV9; CDR3 length: 14; D gene: NA; CDR3 DNA: TGTGCCAGCAGCGTAGGGTCGGCCGCCTACGAGCAGTACTTC; CDR3 protein: CASSVGSAAYEQYF
J gene: TRBJ2-4; clone size: medium-sized; V gene: TRBV19; CDR3 length: 13; D gene: NA; CDR3 DNA: TGTGCCAGTATCATGCCGGGATACCCCATTCAGTACTTC; CDR3 protein: CASIMPGYPIQYF
J gene: TRBJ2-2; clone size: NA; V gene: TRBV4-2; CDR3 length: 15; D gene: NA; CDR3 DNA: TGTGCCAGCAGCCAACTGACTCAAAACACCGGGGAGCTGTTTTTT; CDR3 protein: CASSQLTQNTGELFF
J gene: TRBJ2-7; clone size: NA; V gene: TRBV7-7; CDR3 length: 14; D gene: TRBD2; CDR3 DNA: TGTGCCAGCAGCTTAGGGCGGGGGGCGGAAGAGCAGTACTTC; CDR3 protein: CASSLGRGAEEQYF
J gene: TRBJ2-1; clone size: NA; V gene: TRBV29-1; CDR3 length: 15; D gene: TRBD2; CDR3 DNA: TGCAGCGTTGAAGGCCTAGCGGGCCTTTACAATGAGCAGTTCTTC; CDR3 protein: CSVEGLAGLYNEQFF
J gene: TRBJ1-2; clone size: NA; V gene: TRBV4-3; CDR3 length: 16; D gene: NA; CDR3 DNA: TGCGCCAGCAGCCCCCAATCGGGAGTTTTTGACTATGGCTACACCTTC; CDR3 protein: CASSPQSGVFDYGYTF
J gene: TRBJ2-1; clone size: NA; V gene: TRBV5-1; CDR3 length: 13; D gene: NA; CDR3 DNA: TGCGCCAGCAGCTTGGACCCCTACAATGAGCAGTTCTTC; CDR3 protein: CASSLDPYNEQFF
J gene: TRBJ2-7; clone size: NA; V gene: TRBV6-5; CDR3 length: 13; D gene: TRBD1; CDR3 DNA: TGTGCCAGCAGTATCACACAGGGGCTCTTGCAGTACTTC; CDR3 protein: CASSITQGLLQYF
J gene: TRBJ2-1; clone size: NA; V gene: TRBV9; CDR3 length: 14; D gene: NA; CDR3 DNA: TGTGCCAGCAGCCCCGCACGGTCCTACAATGAGCAGTTCTTC; CDR3 protein: CASSPARSYNEQFF
J gene: TRBJ2-5; clone size: NA; V gene: TRBV19; CDR3 length: 16; D gene: TRBD1; CDR3 DNA: TGTGCCAGTAGTATAGACTTCCCGACAGGGTGGGAGACCCAGTACTTC; CDR3 protein: CASSIDFPTGWETQYF
J gene: TRBJ2-1; clone size: NA; V gene: TRBV19; CDR3 length: 17; D gene: TRBD2; CDR3 DNA: TGTGCCAGTCGTACCGGGACTAGCGGGAGGCGGCACAATGAGCAGTTCTTC; CDR3 protein: CASRTGTSGRRHNEQFF
J gene: TRBJ2-1; clone size: NA; V gene: TRBV5-1; CDR3 length: 14; D gene: NA; CDR3 DNA: TGCGCCAGTGCGGGGACAGTGGGAAACAATGAGCAGTTCTTC; CDR3 protein: CASAGTVGNNEQFF
J gene: TRBJ2-7; clone size: few; V gene: TRBV2; CDR3 length: 13; D gene: NA; CDR3 DNA: TGTGCCAGCAGTGAAGTCGATGGAGGCGAGCAGTACTTC; CDR3 protein: CASSEVDGGEQYF
J gene: TRBJ1-1; clone size: few; V gene: TRBV15; CDR3 length: 15; D gene: NA; CDR3 DNA: TGTGCCACCAGCAGAGGTTTCAGGGAGGCCGCTGAAGCTTTCTTT; CDR3 protein: CATSRGFREAAEAFF
J gene: TRBJ1-3; clone size: NA; V gene: TRBV5-1; CDR3 length: 13; D gene: NA; CDR3 DNA: TGCGCCAGCAGCGGGGACCTGGGAAACACCATATATTTT; CDR3 protein: CASSGDLGNTIYF